One sample yielded the 20 T cell receptor beta chains listed below, sequenced in a study of blood T cell repertoires in COVID-19. Sequencing used immunoSEQ multiplex PCR; TCRdb keeps in-frame clones, though not all of them. The data contain fewer than 250,000 clones, around 80% of them singletons. Sequencing was done on a sample of peripheral blood. These receptors were collected from a woman in her forties or fifties with acute or convalescent COVID-19.

The J gene is TRBJ1-2, the V gene TRBV27; D uncertain. CDR1 is MNHEY, CDR2 SMNVEV, per germline (reference sequence). Trimming left V 7 bases short and J 0 bases short, with 9 bases between. This CDR3 spans 13 amino acids. DNA for the CDR3: TGTGCCAGCACCTTATCCGCTAACTATGGCTACACCTTC. This gives the protein CASTLSANYGYTF.

This chain links TRBV24-1 with TRBJ2-1; 9 positions agree with TRBD2. CDR3 length: 16 residues. CDR1 and CDR2 (germline): KGHDR, SFDVKD. Germline trimming cut 1 base from V and 9 bases from J; bases unmatched to any gene: 9. CDR3 nucleotides: TGTGCCACCAGTGATTTATCGGCGGGAGGGTCTGGTGAGCAGTTCTTC. Its translation is CATSDLSAGGSGEQFF.

The genes are TRBV3-1 (or the pseudogene TRBV3-2) and TRBJ1-1; D not certain. The CDR3 is 15 residues long. Germline-derived CDR1 and CDR2 are LGHDT and YNNKEL (reference sequence). V lost 5 bases to trimming and J lost 10 bases, with 23 bases between them. Here the CDR3 reads CASSGSPAVVRGAFF. The CDR3 nucleotides read TGTGCCAGCAGCGGATCGCCGGCGGTGGTTAGAGGAGCTTTCTTT.

This chain uses TRBV6-6 with TRBJ2-1, with D tentatively TRBD2 (5 bases). Per the germline V gene, CDR1 is MNHNY and CDR2 is SVGAGI (reference sequence). CDR3 length: 15 residues. V shed 6 bases and J shed 8 bases, with 20 bases lying between them. CDR3 DNA sequence: TGTGCCAGCAGGTTAACCGGGATCGGTCTTGATGAGCAGTTCTTC. This encodes CASRLTGIGLDEQFF.

The chain links TRBV6-1 to TRBJ1-5; 7 bases align to TRBD1. The CDR3 covers 17 residues. V lost 0 bases and J lost 3; bases outside the gene matches: 8. The germline gives CDR1 MNHNS, CDR2 SASEGT. The CDR3 DNA reads as TGTGCCAGCAGTGAAGCGCGGGCAGGGGGGATCAATCAGCCCCAGCATTTT. Translation gives CASSEARAGGINQPQHF.

This clone has more than one count but fewer than ten. The chain couples TRBV5-1 to TRBJ2-7; 10 bases agree with TRBD1. V lost 4 bases to trimming and J lost 4 bases; unmatched junction nucleotides: 8. The CDR3 runs 15 residues. Germline V gene data show CDR1 as SGHRS and CDR2 as YFSETQ. Here the CDR3 reads CASSVTGQGIYEQYF. The CDR3 DNA reads TGCGCCAGCAGCGTAACGGGACAGGGGATATACGAGCAGTACTTC.

The rearrangement links TRBV19 to TRBJ2-1; D gene ambiguous. V shed 7 bases and J shed 5 bases, with 18 bases lying between them. CDR1 is LNHDA, CDR2 SQIVND, per germline (reference sequence). The CDR3 has 15 amino acids. The CDR3 loop reads CASTPPGVVDNEQFF. In nucleotides, the CDR3 is TGTGCCAGTACCCCTCCGGGTGTCGTGGACAATGAGCAGTTCTTC.

The chain carries TRBV30 and TRBJ2-2, with no clear D. Trimming left V 4 bases short and J 5 bases short, with 8 bases between. The CDR3 extends over 12 amino acids. Looked up from germline, CDR1 is GTSNPN and CDR2 is SVGIG (reference sequence). Here the CDR3 DNA reads TGTGCCTGGACTATGGAGACCGGGGAGCTGTTTTTT. This translates into CAWTMETGELFF.

This clone was counted a single time. The chain carries TRBV6-5 and TRBJ2-1; 10 positions agree with TRBD2. The CDR3 is 15 amino acids. Trimming cost V 5 bases and J 4 bases; bases outside gene matches: 5. Per germline, CDR1 MNHEY and CDR2 SVGAGI. This chain's CDR3 is CASSPRTSGYNEQFF. For the CDR3, the DNA is TGTGCCAGCAGTCCAAGGACTAGCGGATACAATGAGCAGTTCTTC.

This clone appeared once. The chain carries TRBV25-1 and TRBJ1-2, with TRBD1 as a possible D gene (5 bases). Germline CDR1 is MGHDK and CDR2 is SYGVNS. Trimming pared 3 bases from V and 6 bases from J, leaving 11 bases between. The CDR3 consists of 13 residues. CDR3 bases: TGTGCCAGCAGTGAGGGGAGGGGCGATGGCTACACCTTC. It translates to CASSEGRGDGYTF.

This sequence joins TRBV30 and TRBJ1-1; the match to TRBD1 covers 7 bases. CDR3 size: 12 residues. J gave up 4 bases and V 4 bases, and 3 bases lay outside the gene matches. The V gene's germline CDR1 is GTSNPN and CDR2 SVGIG (reference sequence). The CDR3 spells CAWNRDSTEAFF. CDR3 in DNA: TGTGCCTGGAACAGGGACAGCACTGAAGCTTTCTTT. Full variable domain (remainder filled in from reference TRBV30 and TRBJ1-1): SQTIHQWPATLVQPVGSPLSLECTVEGTSNPNLYWYRQAAGRGLQLLFYSVGIGQISSEVPQNLSASRPQDRQFILSSKKLLLSDSGFYLCAWNRDSTEAFFGQGTRLTVV.

This clone was picked up a small number of times. The gene calls are TRBV11-3 and TRBJ2-1; 8 bases align to TRBD1. V dropped 1 base and J dropped 2; count of bases not matched to a gene: 1. CDR3 size: 15 residues. Germline CDR1 and CDR2: SGHNT and YENEEA. As DNA, the CDR3 is TGTGCCAGCAGCTTAGGGACAGGGACCTACAATGAGCAGTTCTTC. Encoded protein: CASSLGTGTYNEQFF.

V usage is TRBV15 and J usage is TRBJ2-3; possible D gene TRBD1, 5 bases. This CDR3 has 16 residues. Germline CDR1 and CDR2: LNHNV and YYDKDF (reference sequence). V dropped 2 bases and J dropped 3 bases, with 15 bases sitting between them. The CDR3 nucleotides are TGTGCCACCAGCAGATCAAAGGGGCAGGGAACAGATACGCAGTATTTT. Translation: CATSRSKGQGTDTQYF.

The chain combines TRBV7-2 with TRBJ2-1, with 9 bases matching TRBD2. Germline V gene data show CDR1 as SGHTA and CDR2 as FQGNSA. The junction had 8 bases not matched to a gene; V was cut back by 4 bases and J by 4 bases. CDR3 length: 16 residues. The CDR3 nucleotides read TGTGCCAGCAGCTCCTCTGCGGGAGGGGGGTACAATGAGCAGTTCTTC. It codes for CASSSSAGGGYNEQFF.

As DNA, the CDR3 is TGCGCCAGCAGACCTAGCGGGAGGGAGTACAATGAGCAGTTCTTC. Translating gives CASRPSGREYNEQFF. This sequence joins TRBV5-1 and TRBJ2-1; TRBD2 aligns across 12 bases. The CDR3 loop spans 15 amino acids. Germline loops: CDR1 SGHRS, CDR2 YFSETQ. After removal of 5 bases from V and 4 bases from J, the junction contained 4 bases not matched to a gene.

The rearrangement links TRBV3-1 (or the pseudogene TRBV3-2) to TRBJ2-2; 10 bases are a match to TRBD2. CDR3 size: 14 residues. With V trimmed by 7 bases and J by 6 bases, 5 bases remained unmatched. Germline CDR1 and CDR2: LGHDT and YNNKEL (reference sequence). CDR3: CASKASGSAGELFF. DNA of the CDR3: TGTGCCAGCAAGGCTAGCGGGAGTGCCGGGGAGCTGTTTTTT.

The chain carries TRBV27 and TRBJ1-5; the match to TRBD1 covers 9 bases. Germline V lookup: CDR1 MNHEY, CDR2 SMNVEV (reference sequence). V shed 5 bases and J 4 bases; nucleotides not matched to a gene: 3. The length of the CDR3 is 14 residues. The CDR3, as DNA: TGTGCCAGCAGTCTACAGGGGGCGAATCAGCCCCAGCATTTT. Protein product: CASSLQGANQPQHF.

This clone came up once. CDR3 sequence reads: CASRGLAGETGELFF. In nucleotides, the CDR3 is TGCGCCAGCAGAGGACTAGCGGGAGAAACCGGGGAGCTGTTTTTT. This chain links TRBV5-1 with TRBJ2-2; 13 bases are shared with TRBD2. CDR3 length: 15 amino acids. Germline V gene sequence: CDR1 SGHRS, CDR2 YFSETQ. Trimming cost V 5 bases and J 5 bases; bases outside gene matches: 3.

This rearrangement joins TRBV28 to TRBJ2-7, with D tentatively TRBD2 (5 bases). The V and J ends lost 8 bases and 0 bases respectively, with 14 bases between them. The length of the CDR3 is 14 residues. Germline CDR1 reads MDHEN; CDR2 reads SYDVKM. Here the CDR3 reads CASLGPGTSYEQYF. The CDR3 DNA follows: TGTGCCAGCCTGGGCCCGGGAACCTCCTACGAGCAGTACTTC.

The V call is TRBV6-2 or TRBV6-3, the J call TRBJ2-2; 7 positions agree with TRBD1. The CDR3 extends over 15 amino acids. Looked up from germline, CDR1 is MNHEY and CDR2 is SVGEGT. J lost 6 bases, V lost 7 bases, and 11 bases had no gene match. The CDR3 coding sequence is TGTGCCAGCAACCCCGGGACAGTGGGGTCCGGGGAGCTGTTTTTT. It is translated as CASNPGTVGSGELFF.